This TCR beta chain was documented in a study of CD8 T cells in Susac syndrome. After extraction with the RNeasy kit, about 0.5 to 1 ug of the RNA was reverse transcribed using random hexamers. It was immunoSEQ multiplex PCR that amplified TCR beta CDR3 across 54 Vbeta and 13 Jbeta. Via MiXCR, TCRdb re-called the immunoSEQ multiplex PCR reads, giving one row per CDR3 protein. The sample records about 210,000 distinct CDR3 sequences, nearly 97% being singletons. V lost 0 bases and J 5 bases, leaving 11 bases between the germline ends. CDR1 is SNHLY and CDR2 is FYNNEI in the germline V gene. There are 14 residues in the CDR3.

The sequence came from a human donor with multiple sclerosis. This chain links TRBV2 with TRBJ2-7; tentatively, D is TRBD1 (5 bases). Sequencing was performed on CD4+ T cells from PBMCs. The CDR3 nucleotides are TGTGCCAGCAGTGAAGCGGCCCAGGGTCACGAGCAGTACTTC. Encoded protein: CASSEAAQGHEQYF.